A single sample gave rise to the 8 T cell receptor beta chains below, sequenced in a study of T cells in Graves' hyperthyroidism and ophthalmopathy (dated by TCRdb to about 2019). Library prep was done by multiplex PCR. TCRdb lists the instrument as Illumina HiSeq 2000. The TCR beta CDR3 regions were amplified from RNA transcripts. The first round of RT-PCR for the TCR CDR3 was performed with the HTBI primer set and the Qiagen OneStep RT-PCR kit. TCRdb cleaned the public reads at Q25 with fastp, built clones with MiXCR and kept in-frame beta chains. Each entry merges the rows of one CDR3 protein and shows their most common DNA and genes. Present in this sample are around 250,000 distinct CDR3 sequences, roughly 22% of which were seen just once. The top ten constitute about a third of the sample. Sequenced: blood. The source is a woman in her forties with Graves' ophthalmopathy.

The J gene is TRBJ2-5, the V gene TRBV5-5; the D is unclear. The CDR3 contains 13 residues. V was shortened by 5 bases and J by 4 bases, with 12 bases between the two germline ends. Germline CDR1 reads SGHKS; CDR2 reads YYEKEE (reference sequence). DNA of the CDR3: TGTGCCAGCAGTCTATACGGGCCAGAGACCCAGTACTTC. It translates to CASSLYGPETQYF.

The V and J genes are TRBV28 and TRBJ2-7, with D perhaps being TRBD1 or TRBD2 (5 bases each). Trimming pared 9 bases from V and 3 bases from J, leaving 18 bases between. The CDR3 runs 14 residues. Germline values: CDR1 MDHEN, CDR2 SYDVKM. The CDR3 loop is CASMIGTLNYEQYF. As DNA, the CDR3 is TGTGCCAGTATGATCGGGACCCTCAACTACGAGCAGTACTTC.

The sample holds many counts of this clonotype. The rearrangement links TRBV28 to TRBJ2-7; 10 nucleotides line up with TRBD2. With V trimmed by 2 bases and J by 4 bases, 8 bases remained unmatched. Germline assignment: CDR1 MDHEN and CDR2 SYDVKM. CDR3 size: 16 residues. CDR3: CASSLKRTSGLYEQYF. For the CDR3, the DNA is TGTGCCAGCAGTTTAAAGCGGACTAGCGGCTTGTACGAGCAGTACTTC. The variable domain in full, with the rest retrieved from reference TRBV28 and TRBJ2-7, is DVKVTQSSRYLVKRTGEKVFLECVQDMDHENMFWYRQDPGLGLRLIYFSYDVKMKEKGDIPEGYSVSREKKERFSLILESASTNQTSMYLCASSLKRTSGLYEQYFGPGTRLTVT.

The rearrangement uses TRBV6-1 and TRBJ2-5; D is perhaps TRBD1 or TRBD2 (6 bases each). The CDR3 consists of 17 residues. Germline V gene sequence: CDR1 MNHNS, CDR2 SASEGT. The V gene lost 6 bases and the J gene lost 3 bases, with 23 bases spanning the gap. This CDR3 is CASRPDGLGGLKETQYF. Here the CDR3 DNA reads TGTGCCAGCAGGCCTGATGGGTTGGGGGGCCTGAAAGAGACCCAGTACTTC.

This clonotype has a count of ten or more. This chain joins TRBV6-5 and TRBJ2-7; 14 bases agree with TRBD2. V lost 6 bases and J lost 0; bases outside the gene matches: 4. The germline CDR1 and CDR2 sequences are MNHEY and SVGAGI. There are 16 residues in the CDR3. CDR3 region: CASSVGTSGSSYEQYF. As DNA, the CDR3 is TGTGCCAGCAGCGTAGGGACTAGCGGGAGCTCCTACGAGCAGTACTTC.

The V gene is TRBV20-1, the J gene TRBJ1-2, with a possible D match to TRBD1 (6 bases). The V gene lost 4 bases and the J gene lost 6 bases, with 12 bases spanning the gap. This CDR3 is built from 12 residues. Germline CDR1 DFQATT, CDR2 SNEGSKA (reference sequence). This CDR3 reads CSAKIRGDGYTF. The CDR3 coding sequence is TGCAGTGCTAAAATCAGGGGCGATGGCTACACCTTC.

This clonotype was observed many times. The rearrangement uses TRBV6-5 and TRBJ1-1; possible D gene TRBD1, 6 bases. Trimming cost V 10 bases and J 2 bases, with 20 bases left between them. The CDR3 is 15 residues long. Germline values: CDR1 MNHEY, CDR2 SVGAGI. In DNA form, the CDR3 reads TGTGCCACCCGACAGGCCGAAAGAAGCAACACTGAAGCTTTCTTT. It is translated as CATRQAERSNTEAFF.

This clonotype was found many times. The V and J genes are TRBV5-5 and TRBJ2-7; 9 nucleotides line up with TRBD1. CDR1 is SGHKS and CDR2 is YYEKEE in the germline V gene (reference sequence). The V and J ends lost 2 bases and 4 bases, in that order; junction bases with no gene match: 10. The CDR3 length is 16 residues. In DNA form, the CDR3 reads TGTGCCAGCAGCTTACCCTCCGGGACAGGGCAGTACGAGCAGTACTTC. It encodes CASSLPSGTGQYEQYF.